What follows are 20 T cell receptor beta chains derived from one specimen sequenced in a study of cytomegalovirus exposure and HLA in healthy donors. Use of 60 Vbeta and 13 Jbeta primers characterized the PCR. Clones were read by immunoSEQ multiplex PCR, and TCRdb kept only the in-frame ones, dropping some. The sample holds 83,000 or so clones; approximately 72% are singletons and the top ten take roughly a tenth. What was sequenced was PBMCs. Source of these receptors: a man aged 25-40 years in good health and CMV-seropositive.

The chain is built from TRBV9 and TRBJ1-6; TRBD1 agrees at 10 bases. V shed 0 bases and J 10 bases; nucleotides not matched to a gene: 1. The CDR3 has 14 amino acids. Looked up from germline, CDR1 is SGDLS and CDR2 is YYNGEE. The CDR3 spells CASSVEGQGSPLHF. The CDR3 nucleotides are TGTGCCAGCAGCGTAGAGGGACAGGGGTCACCCCTCCACTTT. Based on the CDR3 plus reference TRBV9 and TRBJ1-6, the full variable domain is DSGVTQTPKHLITATGQRVTLRCSPRSGDLSVYWYQQSLDQGLQFLIQYYNGEERAKGNILERFSAQQFPDLHSELNLSSLELGDSALYFCASSVEGQGSPLHFGNGTRLTVT.

Comment on this clone: At one end, the junction sequence differs from germline, possibly due to a read error. The chain joins TRBV7-9 to TRBJ2-7; 7 bases are a match to TRBD1. In germline, CDR1 is SEHNR, CDR2 FQNEAQ (reference sequence). The CDR3 has 15 amino acids. CDR3 loop: CSSSFIGTESYEQYF. CDR3 coding DNA: TGTTCCAGCTCCTTCATCGGGACAGAGTCCTACGAGCAGTACTTC.

The rearrangement uses TRBV6-1 and TRBJ2-5, with 8 positions matching TRBD1. The last part of the DNA fits TRBJ2-7 better; the J call may be wrong. Germline-derived CDR1 and CDR2 are MNHNS and SASEGT. CDR3 length: 14 amino acids. In DNA form, the CDR3 reads TGTGCCAGCAGCCGGGACAGGAGCTCCTACGAGCAGTACTTC. It encodes CASSRDRSSYEQYF.

The CDR3 bases are TGTGCCAGCAGCTTAGGTCTGGGACTAGCGGCTTACGAGCAGTACTTC. Protein sequence: CASSLGLGLAAYEQYF. V usage is TRBV13 and J usage is TRBJ2-7; 11 bases map to TRBD2. The germline V gene encodes CDR1 PRHDT and CDR2 FYEKMQ (reference sequence). The CDR3 contains 16 residues. The V gene end was trimmed by 0 bases and the J gene end by 4 bases; junction bases not matched to a gene: 5.

The sample holds many counts of this clone. V is TRBV30 and J is TRBJ1-1; D is ambiguous. The germline V gene encodes CDR1 GTSNPN and CDR2 SVGIG (reference sequence). The CDR3 totals 14 residues. Trimming shortened V by 3 bases and J by 4 bases, and 15 bases separated the two germline ends. Here the CDR3 DNA reads TGTGCCTGGAGGTCCTCCCCCGCAGGCACTGAAGCTTTCTTT. Its translation is CAWRSSPAGTEAFF.

The chain employs TRBV27 and TRBJ2-5, with D perhaps TRBD1 (7 bases). This CDR3 has 14 amino acids. Germline assignment: CDR1 MNHEY and CDR2 SMNVEV (reference sequence). V was clipped by 2 bases and J by 4 bases, with 11 bases between them. The CDR3 bases are TGTGCCAGCAGTTTAGGCAGGGGGGTAGAGACCCAGTACTTC. Its translation is CASSLGRGVETQYF.

V and J are TRBV11-3 and TRBJ2-7; a possible D gene is TRBD1 (5 bases). CDR1 and CDR2 from the germline V gene are SGHNT and YENEEA. The CDR3 consists of 14 residues. V dropped 3 bases and J dropped 2 bases, with 11 bases sitting between them. The CDR3 sequence is CASSFGAPTYEQYF. The DNA for the CDR3 is TGTGCCAGCAGCTTTGGGGCTCCAACCTACGAGCAGTACTTC.

V usage is TRBV7-4 and J usage is TRBJ2-3; D is ambiguous. V dropped 4 bases and J dropped 6 bases, with 11 bases sitting between them. Looked up from germline, CDR1 is SGHVT and CDR2 is SQSDAQ. The CDR3 length is 13 residues. The CDR3 reads CASSSGARDTQYF. CDR3 sequence (DNA): TGTGCCAGCAGCTCCGGAGCACGGGATACGCAGTATTTT.

V usage is TRBV18 and J usage is TRBJ2-7; D unclear. This CDR3 has 17 residues. Germline values: CDR1 KGHSH, CDR2 LQKENI. Trimming took off 0 bases at V and 9 bases at J, with 24 bases between the two ends. The CDR3 DNA follows: TGTGCCAGCTCACCACCGAAGAGTGTATCCTTCTCTACGAGGCAGTACTTC. The encoded protein is CASSPPKSVSFSTRQYF.

The V call is TRBV4-3, the J call TRBJ2-1; 10 positions match TRBD2. CDR1 LGHNA and CDR2 YSLEER come from the germline V gene. Germline trimming cut 4 bases from V and 7 bases from J; bases unmatched to any gene: 10. The CDR3 extends over 16 amino acids. This chain's CDR3 is CASSLSRASGGNEQFF. The CDR3 nucleotides read TGCGCCAGCAGCCTATCTCGGGCTAGCGGGGGTAATGAGCAGTTCTTC.

This clone was picked up a small number of times. Other DNA sequences from this sample encode an identical CDR3 as well. This chain links TRBV2 with TRBJ2-7; possible D gene TRBD2, 5 bases. V lost 5 bases and J lost 3, with 11 bases in between. The CDR3 runs 13 residues. The germline V gene encodes CDR1 SNHLY and CDR2 FYNNEI. This chain's CDR3 is CASSPGGVYEQYF. Here the CDR3 DNA reads TGTGCCAGCAGTCCTGGAGGAGTCTACGAGCAGTACTTC.

This clone was counted a few times. The chain combines TRBV4-1 with TRBJ1-2, with a weak D call TRBD1 (5 bases). Germline V gives CDR1 MGHRA, CDR2 YSYEKL. The length of the CDR3 is 16 residues. The V end lost 3 bases, the J end lost 3 bases, and 17 bases lay between the germline ends. CDR3 protein: CASSQVASTAYYGYTF. The CDR3 DNA follows: TGCGCCAGCAGCCAGGTGGCCTCGACAGCGTACTATGGCTACACCTTC.

CDR3 loop: CASSQDLGSSYNSPLHF. CDR3 sequence (DNA): TGCGCCAGCAGCCAAGATCTCGGGAGCTCCTATAATTCACCCCTCCACTTT. This sequence joins TRBV4-1 and TRBJ1-6; the D is unclear. V was clipped by 0 bases and J by 0 bases, with 9 bases between them. The CDR3 runs to 17 residues. CDR1 is MGHRA, CDR2 YSYEKL, per germline.

The chain carries TRBV10-3 and TRBJ1-2; D may be TRBD1 (5 bases). The CDR3 runs 15 residues. The ends were cut back, 3 bases at V and 3 bases at J, with 14 bases in the middle. Germline CDR1 and CDR2: ENHRY and SYGVKD. CDR3 DNA: TGTGCCATCAGTGAACCCCCCGCGGGGGACTATGGCTACACCTTC. Amino acid sequence: CAISEPPAGDYGYTF.

The chain carries TRBV2 and TRBJ2-7, with a possible D match to TRBD1 (5 bases). The V end was cut by 6 bases, the J end by 4 bases, with 7 bases between. This CDR3 has 11 amino acids. Looked up from germline, CDR1 is SNHLY and CDR2 is FYNNEI. CDR3: CASSAGYEQYF. CDR3 DNA sequence: TGTGCCAGCAGCGCAGGGTACGAGCAGTACTTC. Drawing the rest from reference TRBV2 and TRBJ2-7, the complete variable domain is EPEVTQTPSHQVTQMGQEVILRCVPISNHLYFYWYRQILGQKVEFLVSFYNNEISEKSEIFDDQFSVERPDGSNFTLKIRSTKLEDSAMYFCASSAGYEQYFGPGTRLTVT.

About this clone itself: Other nucleotide sequences from this sample produce the same CDR3. The V gene is TRBV29-1, the J gene TRBJ2-5; maybe TRBD2 (6 bases). Trimming pared 5 bases from V and 2 bases from J, leaving 15 bases between. The CDR3 is 14 amino acids. Germline V gene lookup returns CDR1 SQVTM and CDR2 ANQGSEA. CDR3 residues: CSVPPAGPQETQYF. The DNA of the CDR3 is TGCAGCGTTCCTCCGGCGGGGCCTCAAGAGACCCAGTACTTC.

The J gene is TRBJ2-5, the V gene TRBV6-6; possible D gene TRBD2, 5 bases. The DNA end is a closer match to TRBJ2-7, so the J assignment may be wrong. The CDR3 runs 12 residues. Germline-derived CDR1 and CDR2 are MNHNY and SVGAGI (reference sequence). The CDR3 loop is CASAGPDGEQYF. CDR3 DNA: TGTGCCAGCGCGGGCCCCGACGGCGAGCAGTACTTC.

This clone was observed once. This sequence joins TRBV28 and TRBJ2-7; 9 bases are a match to TRBD1. V lost 6 bases, J lost 2 bases, and 8 bases stayed unmatched. The CDR3 consists of 15 residues. Germline V gene lookup returns CDR1 MDHEN and CDR2 SYDVKM. The CDR3 region is CASSRTGTGTYEQYF. CDR3 nucleotides: TGTGCCAGCAGCAGAACCGGGACAGGGACCTACGAGCAGTACTTC.

The chain joins TRBV5-1 to TRBJ2-7, with D maybe TRBD2 (6 bases). Germline lookup yields CDR1 SGHRS and CDR2 YFSETQ. The length of the CDR3 is 15 residues. The germline V and J ends were trimmed by 1 base and 0 bases, with 11 bases remaining between them. The CDR3 bases are TGCGCCAGCAGCTTGTTCGCGGGAAGCTCCTACGAGCAGTACTTC. This encodes CASSLFAGSSYEQYF.

Only a few counts were recorded for this clone. The chain joins TRBV29-1 to TRBJ1-1, with 7 bases identical to TRBD1. This CDR3 has 14 amino acids. V lost 6 bases to trimming and J lost 0 bases; unmatched junction nucleotides: 7. Germline lookup yields CDR1 SQVTM and CDR2 ANQGSEA. CDR3 protein: CSVTGALLNTEAFF. The CDR3 DNA follows: TGCAGCGTCACAGGGGCACTGTTGAACACTGAAGCTTTCTTT.